The 22 T cell receptor beta chains listed next were all sequenced from one sample in a study of T cell repertoires in cytomegalovirus infection. No antigen is known for these receptors. One entry per CDR3 protein, called by TCRdb with MiXCR from the reads. The table shows about 830,000 distinct CDR3 sequences, with 32% occurring only once. The sequences come from cultured CD8+ T cells from PBMCs, collected from culture after CMV antigen stimulation. The receptors were gathered from a human donor in good health (CMV status not recorded). Some clones in this sample may be carry-over from other donors' samples.

This clonotype was recorded a few times. V gene TRBV6-5 combines with J gene TRBJ1-2, with a tentative D call TRBD1 (5 bases). Trimming left V 8 bases short and J 3 bases short, with 13 bases between. This CDR3 has 13 amino acids. Germline V lookup: CDR1 MNHEY, CDR2 SVGAGI. The CDR3 DNA sequence: TGTGCCAGCGGGGCAGGCTATTACTATGGCTACACCTTC. Protein product: CASGAGYYYGYTF.

The rearrangement joins TRBV6-2 or TRBV6-3 to TRBJ2-1; D uncertain. The V end was cut by 1 base, the J end by 9 bases, with 10 bases between. The V gene's germline CDR1 is MNHEY and CDR2 SVGEGT. There are 13 residues in the CDR3. The CDR3 here is CASSYFRLSEQFF. CDR3 DNA: TGTGCCAGCAGTTACTTTCGATTGAGTGAGCAGTTCTTC.

This clonotype was seen many times. V usage is TRBV7-6 and J usage is TRBJ1-4; no definite D call. Germline V gene sequence: CDR1 SGHVS, CDR2 FNYEAQ. The V end was cut by 1 base, the J end by 0 bases, with 9 bases between. The CDR3 runs to 16 residues. The CDR3 loop reads CASSLGVTATNEKLFF. For the CDR3, the DNA is TGTGCCAGCAGCTTAGGTGTAACAGCAACTAATGAAAAACTGTTTTTT.

V gene TRBV12-3 or TRBV12-4 combines with J gene TRBJ2-7; D possibly corresponds to TRBD2 (6 bases). The CDR3 is made up of 12 amino acids. The V and J ends lost 1 base and 7 bases respectively, with 8 bases between them. The CDR3 spells CASSLDAGEQYF. CDR3 coding DNA: TGTGCCAGCAGTTTAGACGCGGGGGAGCAGTACTTC.

This clonotype has more than one count but fewer than ten. The chain recombines TRBV12-5 with TRBJ2-2; 8 bases are shared with TRBD2. The V segment lost 4 bases and the J segment 6 bases; nucleotides outside the gene matches: 1. The CDR3 contains 13 residues. Germline CDR1 LGHNT, CDR2 FRNRAP. The CDR3 sequence: CASGSGLAGELFF. Here the CDR3 DNA reads TGTGCTAGTGGTTCGGGACTAGCCGGGGAGCTGTTTTTT.

This clonotype was counted only a few times. This rearrangement joins TRBV29-1 to TRBJ2-2, with D possibly TRBD1 on 5 matching bases. From germline, CDR1 is SQVTM and CDR2 ANQGSEA. This CDR3 comprises 12 residues. With 6 bases removed from V and 5 bases from J, the gap between germline ends came to 10 bases. The CDR3 reads CSVAQGTGELFF. The CDR3 region has the DNA TGCAGCGTCGCTCAGGGTACCGGGGAGCTGTTTTTT.

As concerns this clonotype: A far larger clone is only one base removed, so a read error is likely. The rearrangement joins TRBV7-2 to TRBJ2-1, with a tentative D call TRBD2 (6 bases). CDR3 size: 13 residues. CDR1 and CDR2 from the germline V gene are SGHTA and FQGNSA. Here the CDR3 DNA reads TGTGCCAGCAGCCTCGGCGGGAACAATGAGCAGGTCTTC. This sequence encodes CASSLGGNNEQVF.

The count of this clonotype is one. The chain links TRBV19 to TRBJ1-2; D gene unclear. This CDR3 region has 10 residues. Deletions cut 10 bases from V and 11 bases from J, with 14 bases between. CDR1 is LNHDA, CDR2 SQIVND, per germline (reference sequence). DNA of the CDR3: TGTGCCACCGGCTTTCTTCAGTACACCTTC. Translated, it gives CATGFLQYTF.

This clonotype was seen many times. The V and J genes are TRBV6-1 and TRBJ2-7, with D possibly matching TRBD1 (6 bases). This CDR3 spans 13 amino acids. The V end was cut by 4 bases, the J end by 1 base, with 8 bases between. From germline, CDR1 is MNHNS and CDR2 SASEGT. CDR3 bases: TGTGCCAGCAGTGGGACAGATTCCTACGAGCAGTACGTC. This sequence encodes CASSGTDSYEQYV.

This chain links TRBV9 with TRBJ2-1; TRBD2 might be the D (6 bases). The CDR3 sequence is 14 residues long. The germline CDR1 and CDR2 sequences are SGDLS and YYNGEE. V was clipped by 4 bases and J by 0 bases, with 8 bases between them. The CDR3 bases are TGTGCCAGCAGCCCTAGCGCCTCCTACAATGAGCAGTTCTTC. Its protein product is CASSPSASYNEQFF.

This clonotype was observed a handful of times. The genes are TRBV27 and TRBJ2-7, with a weak D call TRBD2 (5 bases). Trimming removed 3 bases at V and 10 bases at J, with 10 bases between. CDR3 length: 11 residues. Per the germline V gene, CDR1 is MNHEY and CDR2 is SMNVEV (reference sequence). In DNA, the CDR3 is TGTGCCAGCAGTTTGGAGGAACCACAGTACGTC. It yields the protein CASSLEEPQYV.

The CDR3 is CASSQPKYF. CDR3 coding DNA: TGCGCCAGCAGTCAACCAAAGTACTTC. The chain is built from TRBV23-1 and TRBJ2-7, with D unclear. TRBV23-1 is an ORF; its function is uncertain. The CDR3 runs to 9 residues. V dropped 2 bases and J dropped 11 bases, with 4 bases sitting between them.

The CDR3 sequence is CASSQGLEKLFF. CDR3 coding DNA: TGTGCCAGCAGTCAGGGGTTGGAAAAACTGTTTTTT. The rearrangement joins TRBV25-1 to TRBJ1-4, with a tentative D call TRBD1 (6 bases). The V end was cut by 5 bases, the J end by 8 bases, with 9 bases between. This CDR3 is 12 amino acids long. The germline CDR1 and CDR2 sequences are MGHDK and SYGVNS.

This chain uses TRBV7-9 with TRBJ2-3, with no clear D. The CDR3 runs 14 residues. The V end was cut by 7 bases, the J end by 5 bases, with 16 bases between. CDR1 is SEHNR and CDR2 is FQNEAQ in the germline V gene (reference sequence). CDR3 nucleotide sequence: TGTGCCAGCAAGGAGATTATTAGCTTAGATACGCAGTATTTT. Translation gives CASKEIISLDTQYF.

The genes are TRBV7-9 and TRBJ1-2; a weak D match, TRBD1 (5 bases). With 3 bases removed from V and 5 bases from J, the gap between germline ends came to 16 bases. From germline, CDR1 is SEHNR and CDR2 FQNEAQ (reference sequence). CDR3 size: 15 residues. CDR3 residues: CASSFSSGDYYGYTF. CDR3 sequence (DNA): TGTGCCAGCAGCTTTTCATCCGGGGACTATTATGGCTACACCTTC. Based on the CDR3 plus reference TRBV7-9 and TRBJ1-2, the full variable domain is DTGVSQNPRHKITKRGQNVTFRCDPISEHNRLYWYRQTLGQGPEFLTYFQNEAQLEKSRLLSDRFSAERPKGSFSTLEIQRTEQGDSAMYLCASSFSSGDYYGYTFGSGTRLTVV.

This rearrangement joins TRBV19 to TRBJ2-1; TRBD1 might be the D (6 bases). Germline V CDR1 and CDR2: LNHDA, SQIVND (reference sequence). The length of the CDR3 is 14 residues. V was trimmed by 7 bases and J by 5 bases, leaving 15 bases between them. The CDR3 protein is CASKISGHHNEQFF. CDR3 bases: TGTGCCAGTAAAATCTCGGGACATCACAATGAGCAGTTCTTC.

The chain couples TRBV20-1 to TRBJ1-5; 9 positions match TRBD1. Losses at the gene ends were 1 base for V and 4 bases for J; bases not matched to a gene: 8. This CDR3 comprises 16 residues. Germline loops: CDR1 DFQATT, CDR2 SNEGSKA (reference sequence). As DNA, the CDR3 is TGCAGTGCTAGAGGCTCATCGGGACAGGGAAATCAGCCCCAGCATTTT. Protein: CSARGSSGQGNQPQHF.

This clonotype has a count of ten or more. The chain has TRBV7-9 and TRBJ2-7; tentative D call: TRBD1 (6 bases). Trimming took 5 bases from V and 6 from J, leaving 14 bases between them. The germline gives CDR1 SEHNR, CDR2 FQNEAQ (reference sequence). There are 13 residues in the CDR3. CDR3: CASSPRGVGEQYV. The CDR3 DNA sequence: TGTGCCAGCAGCCCCAGGGGTGTTGGCGAGCAGTACGTC.

This clonotype was counted between two and nine times. The V and J genes are TRBV6-1 and TRBJ1-5; maybe TRBD1 (5 bases). Germline V gene sequence: CDR1 MNHNS, CDR2 SASEGT. V was pared by 3 bases and J by 1 base, with 10 bases between. This CDR3 is 15 amino acids long. The CDR3 loop is CASSDLGGSNQPQHF. CDR3 sequence (DNA): TGTGCCAGCAGTGATCTCGGGGGAAGCAATCAGCCCCAGCATTTT.

The chain has TRBV4-1 and TRBJ2-7; 9 nucleotides line up with TRBD1. The germline V gene encodes CDR1 MGHRA and CDR2 YSYEKL. The V and J ends lost 1 base and 2 bases, in that order; junction bases with no gene match: 3. The CDR3 extends over 15 amino acids. CDR3 bases: TGCGCCAGCAGCCAAGGACAGGGGGGACCCTACGAGCAGTACTTC. Its protein product is CASSQGQGGPYEQYF.

The V call is TRBV6-6, the J call TRBJ2-1; no clear D. This CDR3 is 14 amino acids long. Germline CDR1 MNHNY, CDR2 SVGAGI (reference sequence). Trimming pared 1 base from V and 1 base from J, leaving 5 bases between. Written as DNA, the CDR3 is TGTGCCAGCAGTTACTACCTTTCCTACAATGAGCAGTTCTTC. Protein sequence: CASSYYLSYNEQFF.

V usage is TRBV18 and J usage is TRBJ2-6, with D maybe TRBD1 (5 bases). Trimming removed 5 bases at V and 3 bases at J, with 11 bases between. The germline gives CDR1 KGHSH, CDR2 LQKENI. CDR3 length equals 15 residues. The CDR3 loop reads CASSSQGGGANVLTF. In DNA, the CDR3 is TGTGCCAGCTCATCGCAGGGTGGTGGGGCCAACGTCCTGACTTTC.